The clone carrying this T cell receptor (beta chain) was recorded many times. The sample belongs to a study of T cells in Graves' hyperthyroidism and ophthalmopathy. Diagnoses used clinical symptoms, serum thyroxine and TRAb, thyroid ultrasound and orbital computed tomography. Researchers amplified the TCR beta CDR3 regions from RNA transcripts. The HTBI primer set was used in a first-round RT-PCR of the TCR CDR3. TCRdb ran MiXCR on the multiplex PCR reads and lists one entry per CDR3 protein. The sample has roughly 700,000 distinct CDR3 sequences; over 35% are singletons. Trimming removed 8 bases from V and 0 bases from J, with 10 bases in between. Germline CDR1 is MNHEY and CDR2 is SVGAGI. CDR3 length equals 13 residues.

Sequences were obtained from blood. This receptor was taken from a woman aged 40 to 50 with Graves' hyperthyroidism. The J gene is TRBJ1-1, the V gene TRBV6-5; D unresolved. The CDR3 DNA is TGTGCCAGCTTCAGCGTAGTGAACACTGAAGCTTTCTTT. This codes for CASFSVVNTEAFF.